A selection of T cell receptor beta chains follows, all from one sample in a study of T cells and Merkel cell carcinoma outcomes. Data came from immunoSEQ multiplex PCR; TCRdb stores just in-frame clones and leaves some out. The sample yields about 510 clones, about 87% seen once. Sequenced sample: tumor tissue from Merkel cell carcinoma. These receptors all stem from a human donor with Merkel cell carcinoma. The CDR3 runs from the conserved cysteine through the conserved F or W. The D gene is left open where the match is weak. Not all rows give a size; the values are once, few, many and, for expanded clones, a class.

TGTGCCAGTAGTACCTCTGCAACTAATGAAAAACTGTTTTTT	CASSTSATNEKLFF	.	.	TRBV19	TRBJ1-4
TGTGCCAGCAGTATTACAGGGTTCAGCGGCTACACCTTC	CASSITGFSGYTF	.	.	TRBV27	TRBJ1-2
TGTGCCAGCAGTTTAGGTCCTTATACTTCTGGAAACACCATATATTTT	CASSLGPYTSGNTIYF	.	.	TRBV27	TRBJ1-3
TGTGCCAGCAGTACACCACGGACAGGGGGCAATCAGCCCCAGCATTTT	CASSTPRTGGNQPQHF	TRBD1	.	TRBV2	TRBJ1-5
TGCGCCAGCAGCTTGGCGGACAGTATCACAGATACGCAGTATTTT	CASSLADSITDTQYF	.	.	TRBV5-1	TRBJ2-3
TGTGCCAGCAGCCCAGGGAGCTCTGGAAACACCATATATTTT	CASSPGSSGNTIYF	.	.	TRBV9	TRBJ1-3
TGTGCCAGCAGCTTAGGGTACGTAAATAGGGACACTGAAGCTTTCTTT	CASSLGYVNRDTEAFF	.	.	TRBV11-1	TRBJ1-1
TGTGCCAGCTCTCTGATGGGTCAAGAGACCCAGTACTTC	CASSLMGQETQYF	.	.	TRBV11-3	TRBJ2-5
TGTGCCAGCAGCTTGGATGTTGCAACTAGCACAGATACGCAGTATTTT	CASSLDVATSTDTQYF	.	.	TRBV5-4	TRBJ2-3
TGCGCCAGCAGCTTGGAGAGCGGGGGGGCCTTCGGCGAGACCCAGTACTTC	CASSLESGGAFGETQYF	TRBD2	.	TRBV5-1	TRBJ2-5
TGTGCCAGCAGCTTGGGACTAGCGTTCGATGAGCAGTTCTTC	CASSLGLAFDEQFF	TRBD2	.	TRBV7-3	TRBJ2-1
TGTGCCGCGGCGTACAGCCTCACCTACGAGCAGTACTTC	CAAAYSLTYEQYF	.	.	TRBV19	TRBJ2-7
TGCGCCAGCAGTTCCGGGACAGGGATCGGCGGGGAGCTGTTTTTT	CASSSGTGIGGELFF	TRBD1	few	TRBV10-2	TRBJ2-2
TGTAGCGTTGAAAACCCTAACTATGGCTACACCTTC	CSVENPNYGYTF	.	.	TRBV29-1	TRBJ1-2
TGTGCCAGTAGTATTGATGGACACGCCTACGAGCAGTACTTC	CASSIDGHAYEQYF	.	.	TRBV19	TRBJ2-7
TGTGCCAGCAGTTTCTCAGGGGAGGATATGCAGTATTTT	CASSFSGEDMQYF	.	.	TRBV27	TRBJ2-3
TGTGCCAGCAGTTTAGGTCCTTATACCTCTGGAAACACCATATATTTT	CASSLGPYTSGNTIYF	.	few	TRBV27	TRBJ1-3
TGCGCCAGCAGCTCTAGCGGAGGAAAGCAGTTCTTC	CASSSSGGKQFF	TRBD2	few	TRBV4-1	TRBJ2-1
TGTGCCAGCAGAAGGTACCAAGAGACCCAGTACTTC	CASRRYQETQYF	.	.	TRBV5-4	TRBJ2-5
TGTGCCAGTAGTACCCTTGAGGCTGGGGGCTTCCTCTATGGCTACACCTTC	CASSTLEAGGFLYGYTF	.	few	TRBV19	TRBJ1-2
TGCGCCAGCAGCCAAGGGCGGGATAGCGAGCAGTTCTTC	CASSQGRDSEQFF	.	hyperexpanded	TRBV4-3	TRBJ2-1
TGTGCCAGCAGTTTAAGGGGACTGGGGGAGACCCAGTACTTC	CASSLRGLGETQYF	.	.	TRBV28	TRBJ2-5
TGTGCCAGCAGCGCCTATGGAGGAATGGAGACCCAGTACTTC	CASSAYGGMETQYF	.	.	TRBV9	TRBJ2-5
TGTGCCAACAGTCAACTAGCGGGAGATGAGCAGTACTTC	CANSQLAGDEQYF	TRBD2	.	TRBV28	TRBJ2-7
TGTGCCAGCGCGCACAGGGACTACAATGAGCAGTTCTTC	CASAHRDYNEQFF	.	.	TRBV7-9	TRBJ2-1
TGTGCCAGTAGTCTACAGGATAGCGTCGAGCAGTACTTC	CASSLQDSVEQYF	.	.	TRBV19	TRBJ2-7
TGTGCCAGCTCATCGGAGGAAGCGGGAACCCCCTACGAGCAGTACTTC	CASSSEEAGTPYEQYF	TRBD2	once	TRBV18	TRBJ2-7
TGTGCCTGGGCGAGGGTGGGGAACACTGAAGCTTTCTTT	CAWARVGNTEAFF	.	.	TRBV30	TRBJ1-1
TGTGCCAGCAGTTTATCGGGACTTAGGGAGAGGGGGACTGAAGCTTTCTTT	CASSLSGLRERGTEAFF	.	.	TRBV28	TRBJ1-1
TGCGCCAGCAGCCAAGAGACAGCTAATAATTCACCCCTCCACTTT	CASSQETANNSPLHF	.	.	TRBV4-1	TRBJ1-6
TGTGCCAGCAGAAACGTAAATAGCAATCAGCCCCAGCATTTT	CASRNVNSNQPQHF	.	.	TRBV6-1	TRBJ1-5
TGTGCCAGCAGCCCATCTGGCGAGACCCAGTACTTC	CASSPSGETQYF	.	.	TRBV9	TRBJ2-5
TGTGCCAGCAGCGTAGAAGGGGGGAATCAGCCCCAGCATTTT	CASSVEGGNQPQHF	.	.	TRBV9	TRBJ1-5
TGCGCCAGCAGCCAAGTCGCCGCTAATCAGCCCCAGCATTTT	CASSQVAANQPQHF	.	.	TRBV4-1	TRBJ1-5
TGTGCCAGCAGCTTCGAGGTTGACTCTCGATTGGGGGAGCAGTACTTC	CASSFEVDSRLGEQYF	.	few	TRBV5-5	TRBJ2-7
TGTGCCAGCAGCCGATTAAGCGGGAGAAGTGCAGATACGCAGTATTTT	CASSRLSGRSADTQYF	TRBD2	.	TRBV7-7	TRBJ2-3
TGTGCCAGTAGCCGGACAGCGAACACCGGGGAGCTGTTTTTT	CASSRTANTGELFF	.	.	TRBV19	TRBJ2-2
TGTGCCAGTGCACAGGGGGGAGGCGAGCAGTACTTC	CASAQGGGEQYF	TRBD1	.	TRBV19	TRBJ2-7
TGCGCCAGCAGCCAAGAGGGGGCAACTGGGGCCAACGTCCTGACTTTC	CASSQEGATGANVLTF	.	.	TRBV4-1	TRBJ2-6
TGTGCCAGCAGCCCCCTGTGGGGGAGCTCCTACAATGAGCAGTTCTTC	CASSPLWGSSYNEQFF	.	few	TRBV14	TRBJ2-1
TGTGCCAGCAGCCGGGCGGACAGGGCAGAGACCCAGTACTTC	CASSRADRAETQYF	TRBD1	.	TRBV7-2	TRBJ2-5
TGTGCCGGGCCCACAGGGTCTCCCTACGAGCAGTACTTC	CAGPTGSPYEQYF	.	.	TRBV7-6	TRBJ2-7
TGTGCCACCAGCCTCGACCCCCAATCTGAAGCTTTCTTT	CATSLDPQSEAFF	.	.	TRBV15	TRBJ1-1
TGTGCCAGCAGCTTGTCGGACAGGTTGACTGAAGCTTTCTTT	CASSLSDRLTEAFF	TRBD1	.	TRBV5-4	TRBJ1-1
TGTGCCACGTCCCTTGGGGTTAGAAACACCATATATTTT	CATSLGVRNTIYF	.	.	TRBV15	TRBJ1-3
TGTGCCAGCAGCCAAGGACAGGGAAACAATCAGCCCCAGCATTTT	CASSQGQGNNQPQHF	TRBD1	.	TRBV4-2	TRBJ1-5
TGTGCCAGCAGTCCTGGACAGGGGGGCGTATATGGCTACACCTTC	CASSPGQGGVYGYTF	TRBD1	.	TRBV6-6	TRBJ1-2
TGTGCCAGCTCACCACCGCTCTCTAGCGGGGTCAATGAGCAGTTCTTC	CASSPPLSSGVNEQFF	TRBD2	.	TRBV18	TRBJ2-1
TGTGCCAGCAGCGCCGCGCCCGGAGCCAGCTACGAGCAGTACTTC	CASSAAPGASYEQYF	.	.	TRBV9	TRBJ2-7
TGTGCCACTCGGAAGACTCAAAGCAACTCCAATGAGCAGTTCTTC	CATRKTQSNSNEQFF	.	once	TRBV6-4	TRBJ2-1
TGTGCCAGCTCACCCGCCGAAGAGACCCAGTACTTC	CASSPAEETQYF	.	.	TRBV18	TRBJ2-5
TGTGCCACCAGCACCCTCCAGCGGGACGCGCAGTTCTTC	CATSTLQRDAQFF	TRBD2	once	TRBV15	TRBJ2-1
TGTGCCAGCAGTGAATCGTCGAGGGGGCGGGGGTATTTT	CASSESSRGRGYF	.	.	TRBV25-1	TRBJ2-3
TGTGCCAGCAGCTTACAGGGGTGGACTGAAGCTTTCTTT	CASSLQGWTEAFF	.	.	TRBV7-3	TRBJ1-1
TGTGCCAGCAGCTTAGAGGGGCCGAGCCATGAGCAGTTCTTC	CASSLEGPSHEQFF	.	.	TRBV11-2	TRBJ2-1
TGCACCAGCAGTTTGGACAGTTACAATGAGCAGTTCTTC	CTSSLDSYNEQFF	.	once	TRBV5-1	TRBJ2-1